A single sample gave rise to the 18 T cell receptor beta chains below, sequenced in a study of T cells in Graves' hyperthyroidism and ophthalmopathy. RNA transcripts yielded amplified TCR beta CDR3 regions. HTBI primers were employed in a first-round RT-PCR of the TCR CDR3. MiXCR, applied by TCRdb to the multiplex PCR reads, yields one record per CDR3 protein. The sample includes 700,000 or so distinct CDR3 sequences, about 16% of them seen just once. The sample taken for sequencing was blood. The source of these receptors is a man in his late teens or twenties with Graves' hyperthyroidism.

In its sample, this clonotype was seen a few times. One base away lies a much larger clone, so this may be a sequencing read error. The chain uses TRBV11-2 and TRBJ2-1, with 7 bases matching TRBD2. From germline, CDR1 is SGHAT and CDR2 FQNNGV. The ends lost 8 bases at V and 7 bases at J; junction bases unmatched: 8. The CDR3 has 13 amino acids. Written as DNA, the CDR3 is TGTGCCAGCGAGCGGGATTTGAAGAATGAGCAGTTCTTC. Amino acids: CASERDLKNEQFF.

The sample holds many counts of this clonotype. The rearrangement links TRBV20-1 to TRBJ2-1, with 8 bases identical to TRBD2. V lost 4 bases to trimming and J lost 5 bases; unmatched junction nucleotides: 10. The germline CDR1 and CDR2 sequences are DFQATT and SNEGSKA (reference sequence). CDR3 length: 15 amino acids. The CDR3 DNA sequence: TGCAGTGCTAAAGTTGCTAGCGGGTTTAACAATGAGCAGTTCTTC. Protein: CSAKVASGFNNEQFF.

This clonotype was counted between two and nine times. The rearrangement joins TRBV2 to TRBJ2-3; D is ambiguous. The V and J ends lost 6 bases and 3 bases respectively, with 13 bases between them. The CDR3 sequence is 14 residues long. Germline V gene data show CDR1 as SNHLY and CDR2 as FYNNEI. The CDR3 DNA is TGTGCCAGCAGAAGGAGCTTCGGGACAGATACGCAGTATTTT. Its translation is CASRRSFGTDTQYF.

The chain employs TRBV12-3 or TRBV12-4 and TRBJ2-1; 12 bases map to TRBD2. The CDR3 contains 14 residues. With 3 bases clipped from V and 9 bases from J, the junction kept 3 bases outside the gene matches. The CDR3 loop reads CASSLTSGRSEQFF. CDR3 sequence (DNA): TGTGCCAGCAGTTTGACTAGCGGGAGAAGTGAGCAGTTCTTC.

As concerns this clonotype: This sequence may be a read error, since a much larger clone differs from it by one base. The V call is TRBV7-2, the J call TRBJ2-5, with 7 bases aligning to TRBD1. Germline CDR1 SGHTA, CDR2 FQGNSA. This CDR3 comprises 14 residues. The CDR3 here is CAGSPSTGWETQYF. The DNA for the CDR3 is TGTGCCGGCAGCCCCTCGACAGGGTGGGAGACCCAGTACTTC.

The DNA of the CDR3 is TGTGCCAGCAGCCAGCGGGAGGATAAGTATGAGCAGTTCTTC. As protein: CASSQREDKYEQFF. This chain joins TRBV14 and TRBJ2-1; 8 bases line up with TRBD2. Germline V gene data show CDR1 as SGHDN and CDR2 as FVKESK. The CDR3 covers 14 residues. The ends lost 3 bases at V and 8 bases at J; junction bases unmatched: 6.

This clonotype has a count of ten or more. The chain links TRBV5-1 to TRBJ2-7; D might be TRBD1 or TRBD2, each matching 5 bases. Germline CDR1 and CDR2: SGHRS and YFSETQ. V dropped 3 bases and J dropped 5 bases, with 15 bases sitting between them. The CDR3 is made up of 14 amino acids. The CDR3 bases are TGCGCCAGCAGCTCGTCCGGGACCGCGCACGAGCAGTACTTC. It is translated as CASSSSGTAHEQYF.

The V call is TRBV7-9, the J call TRBJ1-2; weak D call: TRBD1 (5 bases). Trimming stripped 5 bases from V and 0 bases from J, with 13 bases between. Germline CDR1 and CDR2: SEHNR and FQNEAQ (reference sequence). There are 15 residues in the CDR3. CDR3 bases: TGTGCCAGCAGCCACTGGGCGGGGGCTAACTATGGCTACACCTTC. This translates into CASSHWAGANYGYTF.

This clonotype was observed at least ten times. This rearrangement joins TRBV20-1 to TRBJ2-7; D may correspond to TRBD1 or TRBD2 (5 bases each). Germline CDR1 and CDR2: DFQATT and SNEGSKA (reference sequence). CDR3 length: 13 residues. Trimming removed 4 bases from V and 2 bases from J, with 12 bases in between. The CDR3, as DNA: TGCAGTGCTACCGCCGGGACCCCCTACGAGCAGTACTTC. Translation gives CSATAGTPYEQYF.

This clonotype was observed many times. V usage is TRBV20-1 and J usage is TRBJ2-1; no clear D. The V end lost 0 bases, the J end lost 6 bases, and 9 bases lay between the germline ends. The germline gives CDR1 DFQATT, CDR2 SNEGSKA (reference sequence). This CDR3 is built from 13 residues. CDR3 nucleotide sequence: TGCAGTGCTAGAGAGCTTGGTGTCAATGAGCAGTTCTTC. Protein sequence: CSARELGVNEQFF.

In its sample, this clonotype was seen many times. The chain is built from TRBV28 and TRBJ1-1; D is unresolved. The V gene's germline CDR1 is MDHEN and CDR2 SYDVKM. The CDR3 length is 15 residues. With 3 bases removed from V and 6 bases from J, the gap between germline ends came to 17 bases. CDR3 in DNA: TGTGCCAGCAGTTTGCCTAGAGAGGAAGACCCTGAAGCTTTCTTT. Translating gives CASSLPREEDPEAFF.

To note about this clonotype: One base away lies a much larger clone, so this may be a sequencing read error. The J gene is TRBJ2-1, the V gene TRBV28; 11 nucleotides match TRBD2. The germline gives CDR1 MDHEN, CDR2 SYDVKM. This CDR3 is 16 amino acids long. V was clipped by 7 bases and J by 7 bases; unmatched bases: 12. CDR3: CASTTSLLAGENEQFF. Here the CDR3 DNA reads TGTGCCAGCACTACCTCCTTACTAGCGGGAGAAAATGAGCAGTTCTTC. The complete variable domain, with remaining parts taken from reference TRBV28 and TRBJ2-1, reads DVKVTQSSRYLVKRTGEKVFLECVQDMDHENMFWYRQDPGLGLRLIYFSYDVKMKEKGDIPEGYSVSREKKERFSLILESASTNQTSMYLCASTTSLLAGENEQFFGPGTRLTVL.

This clonotype was seen repeatedly, ten times or more. This CDR3 is CASSFSSGSYNNEQFF. CDR3 bases: TGTGCCAGCAGCTTCTCGAGCGGGAGCTATAACAATGAGCAGTTCTTC. This chain uses TRBV7-2 with TRBJ2-1; 8 nucleotides line up with TRBD2. V lost 3 bases and J lost 5; bases outside the gene matches: 9. The germline gives CDR1 SGHTA, CDR2 FQGNSA. The CDR3 spans 16 residues.

In this sample, this clonotype turned up a few times. This likely comes from a read error, as the CDR3 has no conserved phenylalanine or tryptophan at its end. The chain employs TRBV29-1 and TRBJ2-5; no firm D call. CDR1 and CDR2 from the germline V gene are SQVTM and ANQGSEA. The CDR3 runs to 12 residues. The germline V and J ends were trimmed by 6 bases and 6 bases, with 14 bases remaining between them. The CDR3, as DNA: TGCAGCGTGTACAAAGAGTTCAAGACCCAGTACCTC. Translation: CSVYKEFKTQYL.

The chain joins TRBV20-1 to TRBJ1-1, with a weak D call TRBD1 (6 bases). The germline V gene encodes CDR1 DFQATT and CDR2 SNEGSKA (reference sequence). Trimming shortened V by 5 bases and J by 0 bases, and 10 bases separated the two germline ends. The CDR3 length is 13 residues. CDR3 loop: CSARTAMNTEAFF. The CDR3 nucleotides read TGCAGTGCTCGGACAGCCATGAACACTGAAGCTTTCTTT.

This chain uses TRBV29-1 with TRBJ2-3; D call uncertain. Between the trimmed V and J ends, which lost 4 bases and 0 bases, there was a span of 11 bases. The CDR3 has 14 residues. CDR1 and CDR2 from the germline V gene are SQVTM and ANQGSEA. In DNA form, the CDR3 reads TGCAGCGTTGGGAGAGGACCTAGCACAGATACGCAGTATTTT. Protein sequence: CSVGRGPSTDTQYF.

In regard to this clonotype: A much larger clone lies one base from this, so it may be a read error. V and J are TRBV6-2 or TRBV6-3 and TRBJ2-7; D is perhaps TRBD1 (5 bases). Trimming removed 2 bases at V and 6 bases at J, with 17 bases between. Germline CDR1 is MNHEY and CDR2 is SVGEGT. The CDR3 has 15 amino acids. The CDR3 DNA reads as TGTGCCAGCAGTTACGGGGCAGGCCAAATATGCGAGCAGTACTTC. It translates to CASSYGAGQICEQYF.

This clonotype was found many times. The CDR3 region is CASSLLDEQFF. The CDR3 DNA reads as TGTGCCAGCAGCTTACTTGATGAGCAGTTCTTC. This sequence joins TRBV7-2 and TRBJ2-1; no clear D. The V gene's germline CDR1 is SGHTA and CDR2 FQGNSA. The CDR3 is 11 amino acids. Trimming removed 2 bases from V and 8 bases from J, with 4 bases in between.